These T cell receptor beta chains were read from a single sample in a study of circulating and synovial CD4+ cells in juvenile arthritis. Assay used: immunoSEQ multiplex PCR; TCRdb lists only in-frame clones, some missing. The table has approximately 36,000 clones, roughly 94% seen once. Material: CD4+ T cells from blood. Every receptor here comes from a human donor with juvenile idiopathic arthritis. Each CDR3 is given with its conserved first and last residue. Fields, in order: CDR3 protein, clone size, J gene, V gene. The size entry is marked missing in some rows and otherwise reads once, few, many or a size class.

CDR3aa: CASSQPFNQPQHF
abundance: .
j_gene: TRBJ1-5
v_gene: TRBV4-1

CDR3aa: CASRQGPSSYNEQFF
abundance: .
j_gene: TRBJ2-1
v_gene: TRBV6-4

CDR3aa: CASRIPAGPPGGNTDTQYF
abundance: .
j_gene: TRBJ2-3
v_gene: TRBV10-1

CDR3aa: CASSQDWGLAGYEQYF
abundance: .
j_gene: TRBJ2-7
v_gene: TRBV4-1

CDR3aa: CASSYDRSQETQYF
abundance: .
j_gene: TRBJ2-5
v_gene: TRBV6-5

CDR3aa: CAIRLGTGVNEQFF
abundance: .
j_gene: TRBJ2-1
v_gene: TRBV10-3

CDR3aa: CASSQVAPGQGCEQYF
abundance: .
j_gene: TRBJ2-7
v_gene: TRBV18

CDR3aa: CASSTSNGLPQGYTF
abundance: .
j_gene: TRBJ1-2
v_gene: TRBV6-6

CDR3aa: CASSLFPSGGLIPDTQYF
abundance: .
j_gene: TRBJ2-3
v_gene: TRBV7-8

CDR3aa: CASSWGQQNTEAFF
abundance: .
j_gene: TRBJ1-1
v_gene: TRBV7-2

CDR3aa: CASSQDVTQTSTDTQYF
abundance: .
j_gene: TRBJ2-3
v_gene: TRBV4-3

CDR3aa: CASSLRGAQETQYF
abundance: once
j_gene: TRBJ2-5
v_gene: TRBV7-2

CDR3aa: CASSLKRGGSSYEQYF
abundance: .
j_gene: TRBJ2-7
v_gene: TRBV5-4

CDR3aa: CASRSGLAGQETQYF
abundance: .
j_gene: TRBJ2-5
v_gene: TRBV12-2

CDR3aa: CASCRGQRSTEAFF
abundance: once
j_gene: TRBJ1-1
v_gene: TRBV2

CDR3aa: CASRQGRREGTEAFF
abundance: .
j_gene: TRBJ1-1
v_gene: TRBV7-2

CDR3aa: CASSQTSQGYEQYF
abundance: .
j_gene: TRBJ2-7
v_gene: TRBV4-2

CDR3aa: CASRFGLDPHTDTQYF
abundance: .
j_gene: TRBJ2-3
v_gene: TRBV12-2

CDR3aa: CASRASVAGEKLFF
abundance: .
j_gene: TRBJ1-4
v_gene: TRBV2

CDR3aa: CASRAGLAGDSYNEQFF
abundance: .
j_gene: TRBJ2-1
v_gene: TRBV19

CDR3aa: CASSSQARYSNQPQHF
abundance: .
j_gene: TRBJ1-5
v_gene: TRBV7-2

CDR3aa: CASTRNTGGDSEAFF
abundance: .
j_gene: TRBJ1-1
v_gene: TRBV7-2

CDR3aa: CASSGQGRQPQHF
abundance: .
j_gene: TRBJ1-5
v_gene: TRBV6-1

CDR3aa: CASKQGVYTGELFF
abundance: .
j_gene: TRBJ2-2
v_gene: TRBV2

CDR3aa: CASSQLAGGAGAKNIQYF
abundance: .
j_gene: TRBJ2-4
v_gene: TRBV4-2

CDR3aa: CASSLGGTEYGYTF
abundance: .
j_gene: TRBJ1-2
v_gene: TRBV5-6

CDR3aa: CAISATLGRADEQYF
abundance: .
j_gene: TRBJ2-7
v_gene: TRBV10-3

CDR3aa: CASSTGQGVGTQYF
abundance: once
j_gene: TRBJ2-3
v_gene: TRBV11-1

CDR3aa: CASSKGGAAFF
abundance: .
j_gene: TRBJ1-4
v_gene: TRBV6-6

CDR3aa: CASSFGGAETQYF
abundance: .
j_gene: TRBJ2-5
v_gene: TRBV7-3

CDR3aa: CASSRTRNYEQYF
abundance: .
j_gene: TRBJ2-7
v_gene: TRBV7-2

CDR3aa: CASSGNRVGEQYF
abundance: .
j_gene: TRBJ2-7
v_gene: TRBV6-1

CDR3aa: CASSYRGGRHTGELFF
abundance: .
j_gene: TRBJ2-2
v_gene: TRBV6-5

CDR3aa: CASSPRTRQETQYF
abundance: .
j_gene: TRBJ2-5
v_gene: TRBV9

CDR3aa: CASSPPPRGQVNEQFF
abundance: .
j_gene: TRBJ2-1
v_gene: TRBV18

CDR3aa: CASSVVRFIEQYF
abundance: .
j_gene: TRBJ2-7
v_gene: TRBV9

CDR3aa: CASSLAGQGLTGNQPQHF
abundance: .
j_gene: TRBJ1-5
v_gene: TRBV7-2

CDR3aa: CASSPGQAFGQPQHF
abundance: .
j_gene: TRBJ1-5
v_gene: TRBV2

CDR3aa: CASSGTGQGGSYEQYF
abundance: .
j_gene: TRBJ2-7
v_gene: TRBV25-1

CDR3aa: CASSFGRQANSPLHF
abundance: .
j_gene: TRBJ1-6
v_gene: TRBV27

CDR3aa: CSVEFSGGNSYEQYF
abundance: .
j_gene: TRBJ2-7
v_gene: TRBV29-1

CDR3aa: CASSLDRGTEAFF
abundance: .
j_gene: TRBJ1-1
v_gene: TRBV27

CDR3aa: CASSLDIDEKLFF
abundance: once
j_gene: TRBJ1-4
v_gene: TRBV11-2

CDR3aa: CASSLPPPDTIYF
abundance: .
j_gene: TRBJ1-3
v_gene: TRBV28

CDR3aa: CASRQGSPYGYTF
abundance: .
j_gene: TRBJ1-2
v_gene: TRBV27

CDR3aa: CASSAGGGSPLHF
abundance: .
j_gene: TRBJ1-6
v_gene: TRBV9

CDR3aa: CASSLGGLGDTQYF
abundance: .
j_gene: TRBJ2-3
v_gene: TRBV11-3

CDR3aa: CASPNGGTGGNYGYTF
abundance: .
j_gene: TRBJ1-2
v_gene: TRBV2

CDR3aa: CSVGITGNSNQPQHF
abundance: .
j_gene: TRBJ1-5
v_gene: TRBV29-1

CDR3aa: CASSLGQGDYEQYF
abundance: once
j_gene: TRBJ2-7
v_gene: TRBV5-1

CDR3aa: CAWSRTWNTEAFF
abundance: .
j_gene: TRBJ1-1
v_gene: TRBV30

CDR3aa: CASSYSGGSGANVLTF
abundance: .
j_gene: TRBJ2-6
v_gene: TRBV6-5

CDR3aa: CASSRLAGGREQYF
abundance: .
j_gene: TRBJ2-7
v_gene: TRBV5-1

CDR3aa: CATSGLAGLTGELFF
abundance: .
j_gene: TRBJ2-2
v_gene: TRBV15

CDR3aa: CASSLAPGRRNTEAFF
abundance: .
j_gene: TRBJ1-1
v_gene: TRBV5-4

CDR3aa: CASSLRQFQETQYF
abundance: .
j_gene: TRBJ2-5
v_gene: TRBV7-2

CDR3aa: CASGSPIYTEAFF
abundance: .
j_gene: TRBJ1-1
v_gene: TRBV12-5

CDR3aa: CASAGQANTGELFF
abundance: .
j_gene: TRBJ2-2
v_gene: TRBV7-3

CDR3aa: CATGEGVYEQYF
abundance: .
j_gene: .
v_gene: TRBV2

CDR3aa: CASSLGANYGYTF
abundance: .
j_gene: TRBJ1-2
v_gene: TRBV7-2